The clone carrying this T cell receptor beta chain has a handful of counts. These data come from a study of T-cell reconstitution after alpha-beta-depleted transplantation in children. Unique molecular identifiers were incorporated into the prepared TCRbeta library. MiXCR, run by TCRdb on the PCR reads, gives a single entry per CDR3 protein. The data show 450,000 to 600,000 distinct CDR3 sequences, with 30% to 35% seen just once and approximately 2.3% held by the top ten. The CDR3 covers 14 residues. V lost 5 bases, J lost 0 bases, and 10 bases lay in between. The rearrangement joins TRBV12-3 or TRBV12-4 to TRBJ1-1; D gene ambiguous. This TCR was sampled from a human donor who donated a stem cell graft to a child with aplastic anemia. The sequences come from PBMCs from the stem cell graft donor, collected from the stem cell graft. The CDR3, as DNA: TGTGCCAGCAGTGCCTGGGCGGTGAACACTGAAGCTTTCTTT. Amino acid sequence: CASSAWAVNTEAFF.